The 28 T cell receptor beta chains presented below share a single source sample, sequenced in a study of blood T cell repertoires in COVID-19. Only in-frame clones appear in the TCRdb table, and some are missing; sequencing was by immunoSEQ multiplex PCR. This table holds about 80,000 clones, roughly 86% found once. Sequencing used peripheral blood. The receptors shown here come from a human donor in a cohort sampled during active COVID-19.

V is TRBV7-2 and J is TRBJ1-2; maybe TRBD1 (6 bases). The CDR3 length is 14 residues. Trimming shortened V by 2 bases and J by 5 bases, and 12 bases separated the two germline ends. Germline V CDR1 and CDR2: SGHTA, FQGNSA. CDR3 in DNA: TGTGCCAGCAGCTTACCAGGGGCGAGGTATGGCTACACCTTC. Amino acid sequence: CASSLPGARYGYTF.

The chain carries TRBV15 and TRBJ2-7; the D gene is possibly TRBD1 (8 bases). Germline CDR1 LNHNV, CDR2 YYDKDF (reference sequence). This CDR3 is 15 amino acids long. V lost 0 bases and J lost 2, with 11 bases in between. The CDR3 here is CATSREQGGTYEQYF. In DNA, the CDR3 is TGTGCCACCAGCAGAGAACAGGGGGGGACCTACGAGCAGTACTTC.

The rearrangement links TRBV28 to TRBJ1-1; maybe TRBD1 (5 bases). From germline, CDR1 is MDHEN and CDR2 SYDVKM. The CDR3 totals 14 residues. Trimming removed 3 bases at V and 4 bases at J, with 12 bases between. CDR3 DNA sequence: TGTGCCAGCAGTTTTTCCAGGAGGGGCACTGAAGCTTTCTTT. Protein: CASSFSRRGTEAFF.

Regarding this clone: A read error is the likely source, as a far larger clone sits one nucleotide away. The chain couples TRBV5-5 to TRBJ2-7; weak D call: TRBD1 (6 bases). In germline, CDR1 is SGHKS, CDR2 YYEKEE (reference sequence). With 4 bases removed from V and 4 bases from J, the gap between germline ends came to 9 bases. There are 12 residues in the CDR3. CDR3 in DNA: TGTGCCAGCAGCGCACAGGGTTACGAGCAGTACTTC. Translating gives CASSAQGYEQYF.

V is TRBV29-1 and J is TRBJ2-3, with 7 nucleotides matching TRBD1. Germline CDR1 is SQVTM and CDR2 is ANQGSEA. The CDR3 runs 13 residues. The V segment lost 3 bases and the J segment 2 bases; nucleotides outside the gene matches: 2. CDR3 region: CSVDTGDTDTQYF. The CDR3 DNA is TGCAGCGTTGATACAGGGGACACAGATACGCAGTATTTT.

This clone was detected a few times. This chain joins TRBV7-9 and TRBJ2-3; tentatively, D is TRBD2 (5 bases). There are 13 residues in the CDR3. Germline V gene sequence: CDR1 SEHNR, CDR2 FQNEAQ (reference sequence). The V end was cut by 5 bases, the J end by 4 bases, with 10 bases between. As DNA, the CDR3 is TGTGCCAGCAGCAGCCGCGGGCCAGATACGCAGTATTTT. Amino acid sequence: CASSSRGPDTQYF. The variable domain in full, completed from reference TRBV7-9 and TRBJ2-3, reads DTGVSQNPRHKITKRGQNVTFRCDPISEHNRLYWYRQTLGQGPEFLTYFQNEAQLEKSRLLSDRFSAERPKGSFSTLEIQRTEQGDSAMYLCASSSRGPDTQYFGPGTRLTVL.

The chain joins TRBV5-4 to TRBJ2-1; 12 bases align to TRBD2. Germline CDR1 and CDR2: SGHNT and YYREEE (reference sequence). CDR3 length: 15 residues. Trimming at V came to 4 bases and at J to 4 bases, leaving 3 bases not matched to a gene. The CDR3 region is CASSLAGGRYNEQFF. The CDR3 nucleotides are TGTGCCAGCAGCCTAGCGGGGGGGCGTTACAATGAGCAGTTCTTC.

The J gene is TRBJ1-2, the V gene TRBV29-1, with 7 positions matching TRBD1. V was clipped by 4 bases and J by 6 bases; unmatched bases: 14. The CDR3 is 15 amino acids. In germline, CDR1 is SQVTM, CDR2 ANQGSEA. In DNA, the CDR3 is TGCAGCGTTGGGACCGCACGACAGGGTCTCGATGGCTACACCTTC. Its translation: CSVGTARQGLDGYTF.

The chain has TRBV10-3 and TRBJ1-6; D is unresolved. Germline V lookup: CDR1 ENHRY, CDR2 SYGVKD. Trimming stripped 5 bases from V and 7 bases from J, with 6 bases between. The CDR3 extends over 12 amino acids. The CDR3 reads CAISQQNSPLHF. The DNA of the CDR3 is TGTGCCATCAGTCAACAGAATTCACCCCTCCACTTT.

This clone is a singleton in its sample. The rearrangement uses TRBV9 and TRBJ2-2, with 11 positions matching TRBD1. CDR1 and CDR2 from the germline V gene are SGDLS and YYNGEE. The CDR3 length is 16 residues. Trimming removed 7 bases from V and 0 bases from J; junction bases left unmatched: 5. The CDR3 is CASRAGQGANTGELFF. CDR3 sequence (DNA): TGTGCCAGCCGGGCGGGACAGGGGGCGAACACCGGGGAGCTGTTTTTT.

The rearrangement uses TRBV5-1 and TRBJ2-2, with 8 bases that match TRBD1. This CDR3 contains 16 residues. V gave up 0 bases and J gave up 4 bases; unmatched junction bases: 5. Germline CDR1 SGHRS, CDR2 YFSETQ. For the CDR3, the DNA is TGCGCCAGCAGCTTGGGGCTCACAGGGGGCACCGGGGAGCTGTTTTTT. Protein product: CASSLGLTGGTGELFF.

The chain links TRBV11-2 to TRBJ2-3, with D perhaps matching TRBD2 (6 bases). V lost 1 base and J 2 bases, leaving 10 bases between the germline ends. The CDR3 loop spans 15 amino acids. Germline V gene sequence: CDR1 SGHAT, CDR2 FQNNGV. CDR3 DNA sequence: TGTGCCAGCAGCTTAGGCGGAGGGACCACAGATACGCAGTATTTT. Its translation is CASSLGGGTTDTQYF.

V usage is TRBV5-1 and J usage is TRBJ2-1; D unresolved. The V end was cut by 4 bases, the J end by 4 bases, with 21 bases between. The CDR3 has 17 residues. Germline CDR1 is SGHRS and CDR2 is YFSETQ. CDR3 nucleotides: TGCGCCAGCAGCCCCCAGACTCGCTCCACCCTTTACAATGAGCAGTTCTTC. It is translated as CASSPQTRSTLYNEQFF.

The gene calls are TRBV5-1 and TRBJ1-6; 11 nucleotides agree with TRBD1. The CDR3 sequence is 15 residues long. Germline V gene sequence: CDR1 SGHRS, CDR2 YFSETQ. With V trimmed by 4 bases and J by 10 bases, 7 bases remained unmatched. In DNA form, the CDR3 reads TGCGCCAGCAGCCCCGTGGACAGGGGGCGATCACCCCTCCACTTT. This translates into CASSPVDRGRSPLHF.

The genes are TRBV18 and TRBJ1-5, with 10 bases identical to TRBD1. Germline V gene data show CDR1 as KGHSH and CDR2 as LQKENI. Trimming at V came to 3 bases and at J to 5 bases, leaving 1 base not matched to a gene. The CDR3 contains 14 residues. CDR3 DNA: TGTGCCAGCTCACCTGGGACAGGGGATCAGCCCCAGCATTTT. It specifies CASSPGTGDQPQHF.

The chain joins TRBV10-3 to TRBJ2-7; TRBD1 aligns across 9 bases. This CDR3 has 15 amino acids. CDR1 and CDR2 (germline): ENHRY, SYGVKD. The trim removed 4 bases at V and 1 base at J, leaving 5 bases unmatched. The DNA for the CDR3 is TGTGCCATCAGTGTGACAGGGGGGAGATCCTACGAGCAGTACTTC. Amino acid sequence: CAISVTGGRSYEQYF.

The chain is built from TRBV28 and TRBJ1-4, with D possibly TRBD1 on 6 matching bases. Germline V gene data show CDR1 as MDHEN and CDR2 as SYDVKM. This CDR3 is 13 amino acids long. V was cut by 7 bases and J by 4 bases, with 10 bases left in between. DNA of the CDR3: TGTGCCAGCACCGGGACACTTAATGAAAAACTGTTTTTT. Amino acid sequence: CASTGTLNEKLFF.

This clone was counted a few times. This chain links TRBV27 with TRBJ1-2; 8 nucleotides match TRBD1. Losses at the gene ends were 4 bases for V and 6 bases for J; bases not matched to a gene: 4. This CDR3 spans 13 amino acids. Germline CDR1 and CDR2: MNHEY and SMNVEV (reference sequence). The CDR3 loop is CASSSGQGNGYTF. DNA of the CDR3: TGTGCCAGCAGTTCTGGACAGGGTAATGGCTACACCTTC.

The V gene is TRBV4-2, the J gene TRBJ2-1; 7 bases align to TRBD1. Germline CDR1 LGHNA, CDR2 YNFKEQ. Trimming at V came to 0 bases and at J to 4 bases, leaving 3 bases not matched to a gene. This CDR3 has 15 amino acids. This chain's CDR3 is CASSQEGQRYNEQFF. The CDR3 DNA reads TGTGCCAGCAGCCAAGAGGGACAGAGATACAATGAGCAGTTCTTC.

The rearrangement joins TRBV28 to TRBJ2-1; D perhaps matches TRBD2 (5 bases). The germline V gene encodes CDR1 MDHEN and CDR2 SYDVKM. CDR3 size: 15 residues. The V end was cut by 3 bases, the J end by 5 bases, with 14 bases between. This chain's CDR3 is CASSFGGSGDNEQFF. In DNA form, the CDR3 reads TGTGCCAGCAGTTTCGGCGGGTCAGGCGACAATGAGCAGTTCTTC.

In its sample, this clone was seen once. The genes are TRBV12-3 or TRBV12-4 and TRBJ1-5; D remains unclear. The length of the CDR3 is 12 residues. Trimming removed 2 bases at V and 4 bases at J, with 3 bases between. The CDR3 DNA sequence: TGTGCCAGCAGTTTACCGAATCAGCCCCAGCATTTT. Its protein is CASSLPNQPQHF.

This sequence joins TRBV18 and TRBJ2-5; the match to TRBD1 covers 10 bases. Germline V gene data show CDR1 as KGHSH and CDR2 as LQKENI. V shed 5 bases, J shed 5 bases, and the junction held 5 bases outside the gene matches. The CDR3 is made up of 14 amino acids. CDR3 protein: CASSADRGLETQYF. The CDR3 DNA sequence: TGTGCCAGCTCAGCAGACAGGGGGCTGGAGACCCAGTACTTC.

This sequence joins TRBV28 and TRBJ1-2; 9 bases fit TRBD1. The CDR3 totals 14 residues. CDR1 is MDHEN, CDR2 SYDVKM, per germline. The J segment lost 7 bases and the V segment lost 7 bases, leaving 10 bases of the junction unmatched. The CDR3 bases are TGTGCCAGCATTGGGGACAGGGCCGCTATTGGCTACACCTTC. Amino acid sequence: CASIGDRAAIGYTF.

The V call is TRBV4-1, the J call TRBJ1-2; D remains ambiguous. Trimming took off 5 bases at V and 2 bases at J, with 12 bases between the two ends. The CDR3 has 14 amino acids. The germline gives CDR1 MGHRA, CDR2 YSYEKL. Written as DNA, the CDR3 is TGCGCCAGCAGCGTAGCGGGCGTCAACTATGGCTACACCTTC. As protein: CASSVAGVNYGYTF.

The V call is TRBV28, the J call TRBJ1-4, with D tentatively TRBD1 (6 bases). V lost 3 bases, J lost 7 bases, and 9 bases lay in between. Germline V gene sequence: CDR1 MDHEN, CDR2 SYDVKM. The CDR3 spans 13 residues. This chain's CDR3 is CASSFRDIEKLFF. DNA of the CDR3: TGTGCCAGCAGTTTCAGGGACATTGAAAAACTGTTTTTT.

The chain combines TRBV11-2 with TRBJ2-3; D unclear. Trimming removed 3 bases from V and 5 bases from J, with 12 bases in between. The CDR3 is made up of 14 amino acids. CDR1 SGHAT and CDR2 FQNNGV come from the germline V gene. The CDR3 is CASSLLSSIDTQYF. The CDR3, as DNA: TGTGCCAGCAGCTTGCTATCGTCCATAGATACGCAGTATTTT.

The gene calls are TRBV10-3 and TRBJ2-1; perhaps TRBD2 as D (5 bases). CDR1 and CDR2 from the germline V gene are ENHRY and SYGVKD. V was shortened by 10 bases and J by 1 base, with 11 bases between the two germline ends. This CDR3 is built from 13 residues. The CDR3 protein is CATRGSSYNEQFF. CDR3 in DNA: TGTGCCACCCGAGGGTCATCCTACAATGAGCAGTTCTTC.

This chain joins TRBV7-9 and TRBJ2-4; maybe TRBD1 (6 bases). CDR3 length: 15 residues. Trimming took off 1 base at V and 3 bases at J, with 10 bases between the two ends. Germline V CDR1 and CDR2: SEHNR, FQNEAQ (reference sequence). In nucleotides, the CDR3 is TGTGCCAGCAGCTTAGGGCAGGGGTACAAAAACATTCAGTACTTC. This encodes CASSLGQGYKNIQYF.